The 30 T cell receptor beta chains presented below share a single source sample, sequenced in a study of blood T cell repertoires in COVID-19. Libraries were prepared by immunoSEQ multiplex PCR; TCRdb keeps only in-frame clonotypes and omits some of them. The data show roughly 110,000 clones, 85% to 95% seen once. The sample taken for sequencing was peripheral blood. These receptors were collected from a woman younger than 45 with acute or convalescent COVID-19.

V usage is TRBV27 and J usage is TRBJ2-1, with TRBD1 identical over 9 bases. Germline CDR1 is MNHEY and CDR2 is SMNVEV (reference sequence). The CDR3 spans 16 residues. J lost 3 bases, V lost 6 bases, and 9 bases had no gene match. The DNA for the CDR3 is TGTGCCAGCAGGTCTCCCGGGACAGGGCTCTACAATGAGCAGTTCTTC. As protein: CASRSPGTGLYNEQFF.

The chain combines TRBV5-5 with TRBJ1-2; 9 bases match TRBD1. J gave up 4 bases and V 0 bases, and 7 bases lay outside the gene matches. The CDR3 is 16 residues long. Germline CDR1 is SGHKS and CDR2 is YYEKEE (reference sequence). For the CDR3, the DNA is TGTGCCAGCAGCTTGGGCAGACAGGGGGTTGTCTATGGCTACACCTTC. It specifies CASSLGRQGVVYGYTF.

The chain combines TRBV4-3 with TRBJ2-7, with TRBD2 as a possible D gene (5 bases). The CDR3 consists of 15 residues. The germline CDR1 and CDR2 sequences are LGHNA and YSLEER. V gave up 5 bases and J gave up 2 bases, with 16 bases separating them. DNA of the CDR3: TGCGCCAGCAGCGGAGTTCGTTCCGGGGCCTACGAGCAGTACTTC. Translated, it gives CASSGVRSGAYEQYF.

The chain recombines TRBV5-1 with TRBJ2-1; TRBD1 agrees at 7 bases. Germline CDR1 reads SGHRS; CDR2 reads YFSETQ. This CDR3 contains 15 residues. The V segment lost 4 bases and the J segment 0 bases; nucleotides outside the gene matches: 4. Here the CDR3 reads CASSPNRGSYNEQFF. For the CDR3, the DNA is TGCGCCAGCAGCCCGAACAGGGGCTCCTACAATGAGCAGTTCTTC.

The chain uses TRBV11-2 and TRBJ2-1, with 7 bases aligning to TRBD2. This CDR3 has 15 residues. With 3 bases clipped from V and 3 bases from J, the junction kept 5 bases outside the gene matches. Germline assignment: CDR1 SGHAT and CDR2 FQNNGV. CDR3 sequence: CASSFRAGVYNEQFF. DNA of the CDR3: TGTGCCAGCAGCTTTAGGGCGGGGGTCTACAATGAGCAGTTCTTC.

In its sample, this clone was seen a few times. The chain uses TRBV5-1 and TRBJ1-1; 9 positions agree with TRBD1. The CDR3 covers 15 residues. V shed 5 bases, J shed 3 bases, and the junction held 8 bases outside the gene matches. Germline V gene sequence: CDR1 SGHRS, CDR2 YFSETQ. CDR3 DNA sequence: TGCGCCAGCAGGGATCCGGGACAGGGTGACACTGAAGCTTTCTTT. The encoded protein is CASRDPGQGDTEAFF.

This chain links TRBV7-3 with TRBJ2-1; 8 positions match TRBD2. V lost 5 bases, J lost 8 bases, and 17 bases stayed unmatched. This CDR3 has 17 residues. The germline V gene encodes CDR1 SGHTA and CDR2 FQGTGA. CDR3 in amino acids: CASSPGAGRGGFYEQFF. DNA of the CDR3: TGTGCCAGCAGCCCCGGTGCGGGACGGGGGGGTTTTTATGAGCAGTTCTTC.

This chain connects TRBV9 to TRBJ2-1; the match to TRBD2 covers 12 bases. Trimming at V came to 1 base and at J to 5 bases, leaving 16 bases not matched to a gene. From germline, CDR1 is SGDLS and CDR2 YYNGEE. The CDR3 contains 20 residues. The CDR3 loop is CASSVSPGLAGGNLDNEQFF. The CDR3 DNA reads TGTGCCAGCAGCGTATCCCCGGGGCTAGCGGGAGGGAACCTCGACAATGAGCAGTTCTTC.

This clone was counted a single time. The CDR3 bases are TGTGCCAGTAGCCAGGGGATCTATGGCTACACCTTC. As protein: CASSQGIYGYTF. This rearrangement joins TRBV19 to TRBJ1-2, with D possibly TRBD1 on 6 matching bases. Trimming took 6 bases from V and 4 from J, leaving 9 bases between them. CDR3 size: 12 residues. Germline V gene lookup returns CDR1 LNHDA and CDR2 SQIVND (reference sequence).

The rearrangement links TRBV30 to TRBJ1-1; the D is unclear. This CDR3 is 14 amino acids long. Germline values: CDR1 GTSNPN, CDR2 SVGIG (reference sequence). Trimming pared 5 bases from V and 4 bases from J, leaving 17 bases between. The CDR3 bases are TGTGCCTGGTTTTTTCGGGGAGGGAGCACTGAAGCTTTCTTT. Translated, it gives CAWFFRGGSTEAFF.

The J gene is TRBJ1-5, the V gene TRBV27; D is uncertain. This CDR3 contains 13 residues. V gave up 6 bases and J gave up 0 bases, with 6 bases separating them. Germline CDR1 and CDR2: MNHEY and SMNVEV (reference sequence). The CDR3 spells CASSAISNQPQHF. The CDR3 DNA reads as TGTGCCAGCAGCGCGATTAGCAATCAGCCCCAGCATTTT.

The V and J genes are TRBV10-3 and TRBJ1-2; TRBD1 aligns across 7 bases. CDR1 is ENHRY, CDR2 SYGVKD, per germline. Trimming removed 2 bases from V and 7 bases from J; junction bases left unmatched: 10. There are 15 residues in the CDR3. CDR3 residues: CAISEARQGDSGYTF. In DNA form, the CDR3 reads TGTGCCATCAGTGAGGCCCGGCAGGGGGATAGTGGCTACACCTTC.

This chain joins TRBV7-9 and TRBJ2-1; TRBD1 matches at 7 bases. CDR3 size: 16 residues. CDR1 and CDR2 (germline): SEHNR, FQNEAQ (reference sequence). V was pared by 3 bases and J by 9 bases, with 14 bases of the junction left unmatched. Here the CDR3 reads CASSFTGTEPSTEQFF. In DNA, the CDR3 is TGTGCCAGCAGCTTCACCGGGACAGAACCTAGCACTGAGCAGTTCTTC.

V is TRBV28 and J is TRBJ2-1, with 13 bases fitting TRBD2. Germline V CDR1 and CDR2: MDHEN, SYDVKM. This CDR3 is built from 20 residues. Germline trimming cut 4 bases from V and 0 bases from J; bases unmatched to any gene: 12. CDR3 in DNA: TGTGCCAGCAGTTCCCCGACTAGCGGGAGGTCAAAAAGCTCCTACAATGAGCAGTTCTTC. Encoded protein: CASSSPTSGRSKSSYNEQFF.

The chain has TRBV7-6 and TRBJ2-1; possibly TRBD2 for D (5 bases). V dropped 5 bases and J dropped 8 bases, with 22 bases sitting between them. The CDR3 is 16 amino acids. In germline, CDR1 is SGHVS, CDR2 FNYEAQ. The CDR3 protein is CASSLTPRLAGDEQFF. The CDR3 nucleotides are TGTGCCAGCAGCCTCACCCCGCGGCTAGCTGGCGATGAGCAGTTCTTC.

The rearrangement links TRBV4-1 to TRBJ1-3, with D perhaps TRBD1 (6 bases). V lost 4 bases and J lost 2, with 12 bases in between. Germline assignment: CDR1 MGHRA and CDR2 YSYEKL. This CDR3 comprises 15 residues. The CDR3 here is CASSPRQAAGNTIYF. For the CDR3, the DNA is TGCGCCAGCAGCCCCCGACAGGCGGCTGGAAACACCATATATTTT.

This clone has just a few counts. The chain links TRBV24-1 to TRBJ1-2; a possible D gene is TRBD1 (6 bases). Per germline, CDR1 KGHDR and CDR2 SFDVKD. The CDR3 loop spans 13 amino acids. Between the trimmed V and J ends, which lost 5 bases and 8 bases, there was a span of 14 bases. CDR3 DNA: TGTGCCACCAGTGCCTCGGACAGACGAGGCTACACCTTC. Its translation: CATSASDRRGYTF.

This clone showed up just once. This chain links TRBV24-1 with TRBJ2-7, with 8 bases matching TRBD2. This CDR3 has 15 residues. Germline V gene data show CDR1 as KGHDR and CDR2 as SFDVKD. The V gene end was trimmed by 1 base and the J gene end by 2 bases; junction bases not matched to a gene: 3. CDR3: CATSDLAGDTYEQYF. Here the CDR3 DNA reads TGTGCCACCAGTGATTTAGCGGGGGATACCTACGAGCAGTACTTC.

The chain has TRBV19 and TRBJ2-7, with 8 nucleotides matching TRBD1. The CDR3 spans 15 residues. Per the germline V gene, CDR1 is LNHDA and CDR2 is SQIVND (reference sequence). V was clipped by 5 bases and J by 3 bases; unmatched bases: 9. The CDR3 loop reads CASSVAGQGVYEQYF. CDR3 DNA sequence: TGTGCCAGTAGTGTTGCTGGACAGGGCGTCTACGAGCAGTACTTC.

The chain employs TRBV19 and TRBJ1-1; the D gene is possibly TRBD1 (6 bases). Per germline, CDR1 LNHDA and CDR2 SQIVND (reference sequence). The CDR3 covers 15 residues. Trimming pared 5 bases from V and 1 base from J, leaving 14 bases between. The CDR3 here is CASSGRQEQNTEAFF. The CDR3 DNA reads TGTGCCAGTAGTGGGCGACAGGAGCAGAACACTGAAGCTTTCTTT.

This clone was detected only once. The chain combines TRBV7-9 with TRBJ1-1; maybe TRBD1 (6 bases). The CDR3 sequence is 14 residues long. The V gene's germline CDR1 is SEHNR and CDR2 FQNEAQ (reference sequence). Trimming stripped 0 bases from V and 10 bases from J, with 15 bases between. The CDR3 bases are TGTGCCAGCAGCTTAGCGCCCTCACAGGGCCCAGCTTTCTTT. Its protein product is CASSLAPSQGPAFF.

This CDR3 reads CASSLALNTEAFF. The CDR3, as DNA: TGTGCCAGCAGTCTGGCCCTGAACACTGAAGCTTTCTTT. This sequence joins TRBV12-3 or TRBV12-4 and TRBJ1-1; D is ambiguous. The CDR3 is made up of 13 amino acids. Trimming left V 5 bases short and J 0 bases short, with 7 bases between.

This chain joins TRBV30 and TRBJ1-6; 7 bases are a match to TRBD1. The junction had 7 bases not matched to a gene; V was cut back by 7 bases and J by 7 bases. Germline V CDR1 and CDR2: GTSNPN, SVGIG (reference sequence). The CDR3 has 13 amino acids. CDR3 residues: CASTGQLNSPLHF. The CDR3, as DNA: TGTGCCTCCACGGGACAGTTAAATTCACCCCTCCACTTT.

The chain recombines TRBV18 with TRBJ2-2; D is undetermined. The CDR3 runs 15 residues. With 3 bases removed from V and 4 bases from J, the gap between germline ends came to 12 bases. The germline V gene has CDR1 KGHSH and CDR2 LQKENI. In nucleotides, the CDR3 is TGTGCCAGCTCACCCATAGAAGTAAGCACCGGGGAGCTGTTTTTT. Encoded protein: CASSPIEVSTGELFF.

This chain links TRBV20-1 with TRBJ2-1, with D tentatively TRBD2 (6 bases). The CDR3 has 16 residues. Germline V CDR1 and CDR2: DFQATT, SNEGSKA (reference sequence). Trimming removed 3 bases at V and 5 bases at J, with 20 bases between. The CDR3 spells CSASAPGTGLDNEQFF. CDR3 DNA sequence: TGCAGTGCTAGTGCCCCCGGGACTGGATTAGACAATGAGCAGTTCTTC.

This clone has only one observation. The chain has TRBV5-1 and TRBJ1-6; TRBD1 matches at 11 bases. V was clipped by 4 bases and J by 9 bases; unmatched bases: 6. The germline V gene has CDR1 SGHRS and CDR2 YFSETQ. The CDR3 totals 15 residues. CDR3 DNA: TGCGCCAGCAGCATGAAAGGACAGGGGGCTTCACCCCTCCACTTT. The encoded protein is CASSMKGQGASPLHF.

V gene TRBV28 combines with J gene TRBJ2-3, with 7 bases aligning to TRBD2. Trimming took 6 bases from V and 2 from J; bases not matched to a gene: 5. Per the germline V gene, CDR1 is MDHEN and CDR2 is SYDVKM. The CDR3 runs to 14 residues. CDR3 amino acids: CASSRTRFTDTQYF. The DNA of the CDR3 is TGTGCCAGCAGCCGGACTAGGTTCACAGATACGCAGTATTTT.

DNA for the CDR3: TGCGCCAGCAGCCCCGGCGCTAGAGTACAAGAGACCCAGTACTTC. Translated, it gives CASSPGARVQETQYF. The chain is built from TRBV5-1 and TRBJ2-5; D remains unclear. Germline V CDR1 and CDR2: SGHRS, YFSETQ. V dropped 4 bases and J dropped 2 bases, with 15 bases sitting between them. The CDR3 loop spans 15 amino acids.

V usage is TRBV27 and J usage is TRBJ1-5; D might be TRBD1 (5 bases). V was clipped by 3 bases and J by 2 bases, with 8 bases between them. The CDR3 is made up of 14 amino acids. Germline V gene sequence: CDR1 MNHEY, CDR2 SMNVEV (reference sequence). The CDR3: CASSFAGGNQPQHF. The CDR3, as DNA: TGTGCCAGCAGTTTCGCGGGGGGCAATCAGCCCCAGCATTTT.

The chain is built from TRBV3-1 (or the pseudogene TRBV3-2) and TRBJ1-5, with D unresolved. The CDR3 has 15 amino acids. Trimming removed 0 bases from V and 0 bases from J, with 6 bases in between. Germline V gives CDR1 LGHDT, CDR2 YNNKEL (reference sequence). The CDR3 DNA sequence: TGTGCCAGCAGCCAAGATACGGGTAGCAATCAGCCCCAGCATTTT. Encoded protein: CASSQDTGSNQPQHF.